The clone carrying this TCR beta chain has only a few counts. This sample was taken from a study of blood T cell repertoires in COVID-19. The overall study: Acute and convalescent COVID-19 specimens originated in the United States, Italy and Spain.

This CDR3 contains 15 residues. Germline V gene sequence: CDR1 SQVTM, CDR2 ANQGSEA. Between the trimmed V and J ends, which lost 2 bases and 1 base, there was a span of 12 bases. Assay: immunoSEQ multiplex PCR; the TCRdb copy retains only in-frame clones and omits some. The repertoire holds about 140,000 clones, about 83% seen once, with about 8.1% in the top ten. The chain combines TRBV29-1 with TRBJ1-5, with D unresolved. The sample was peripheral blood. The sequence was obtained from a man aged 25 to 40 with COVID-19, enrolled during active disease. CDR3 region: CSVEPWETSNQPQHF. The CDR3 region has the DNA TGCAGCGTTGAACCTTGGGAGACGAGCAATCAGCCCCAGCATTTT.